A selection of T cell receptor beta chains follows, all from one sample in a study of OX40 agonist ivuxolimab in advanced cancers. Profiled with immunoSEQ multiplex PCR; TCRdb holds only in-frame clones, not every one. The sample shows approximately 50,000 clones, roughly nine tenths of them seen only once. The sequencing used CD4+ or CD8+ T cells sorted from blood, collected in a trial of the OX40 agonist ivuxolimab. The receptors were sampled from an adult with an advanced solid tumor such as melanoma, head and neck, liver or kidney cancer. CDR3s include the opening cysteine and the closing phenylalanine or tryptophan. Fields, in order: V gene, J gene, clone size, D gene, CDR3 DNA, CDR3 protein. A D gene is named only where the DNA matches it firmly. Not every row has a clone size; where given, it reads once, few, many or a size class.

TRBV6-5	TRBJ1-4	few	-	TGTGCCAGCAGTTACTCGCTCCGGCCTAATGAAAAACTGTTTTTT	CASSYSLRPNEKLFF
TRBV7-9	TRBJ1-4	-	-	TGTGCCAGCAGCTTATCTGCTCAGAGGGGAAATGAAAAACTGTTTTTT	CASSLSAQRGNEKLFF
TRBV5-1	TRBJ1-1	-	TRBD1	TGCGCCAGCAGCTCCCAGGGGGCCTCTGAAGCTTTCTTT	CASSSQGASEAFF
TRBV5-1	TRBJ2-7	once	TRBD2	TGCGCCAGCTTCCTAGCGGACCGCGAGAGCGAGCAGTACTTC	CASFLADRESEQYF
TRBV7-2	TRBJ2-5	-	-	TGTGCCAGCAGCTACCCTTCCGAGACCCAGTACTTC	CASSYPSETQYF
TRBV10-3	TRBJ1-1	few	-	TGTGCCATCAGTGAGTCGAGTATCGTGAACACTGAAGCTTTCTTT	CAISESSIVNTEAFF
TRBV18	TRBJ1-1	few	TRBD1	TGTGCCAGCTCACCAGCAGGGGGCGGTACTGAAGCTTTCTTT	CASSPAGGGTEAFF
TRBV6-5	TRBJ2-2	-	-	-	CASSYGRRAGELFF
TRBV28	TRBJ2-3	-	-	TGTGCCAGCAGTACCAGACAGGGCACAGATACGCAGTATTTT	CASSTRQGTDTQYF
TRBV9	TRBJ2-7	-	TRBD2	TGTGCCAGCAGCGAGGGCGGGGCGGGAGGCTGGAACGAGCAGTACTTC	CASSEGGAGGWNEQYF
TRBV7-8	TRBJ2-7	-	TRBD1	TGTGCCAGCATCGATTCGAGGGGCTCCGGGACAGGGTCGGACGAGCAGTACTTC	CASIDSRGSGTGSDEQYF
TRBV9	TRBJ2-2	once	TRBD2	TGTGCCAGCAGCGTAGCTGCGGGAGCCGGAACCGGGGAGCTGTTTTTT	CASSVAAGAGTGELFF
TRBV4-1	TRBJ2-3	-	TRBD2	TGCGCCAGCAGCCCCCTATCTAGGGCTAGCGGGGCGACTAGCACAGATACGCAGTATTTT	CASSPLSRASGATSTDTQYF
TRBV7-8	TRBJ1-1	-	-	TGTGCCAGCAGCTTAAATGGGGAACGACGGTGGAACACTGAAGCTTTCTTT	CASSLNGERRWNTEAFF
TRBV4-3	TRBJ2-2	-	-	TGCGCCAGCAGCCTGGGAACAGGGTCTCGGAACACCGGGGAGCTGTTTTTT	CASSLGTGSRNTGELFF
TRBV5-1	TRBJ2-3	-	-	TGCGCCAGCAGGGCGACTTCGGACCCAGATACGCAGTATTTT	CASRATSDPDTQYF
TRBV10-3	TRBJ2-2	-	-	TGTGCCATCAGTGACCCCGGGACCGGGGAGCTGTTTTTT	CAISDPGTGELFF
TRBV28	TRBJ2-5	-	TRBD2	TGTGCCAGCAGTTCCCTAACTAGCGGGAGGGCCTGGGAGGAGACCCAGTACTTC	CASSSLTSGRAWEETQYF
TRBV27	TRBJ2-3	-	-	TGTGCCAGCAGTTTACGTGGGGTCACAGATACGCAGTATTTT	CASSLRGVTDTQYF
TRBV5-6	TRBJ2-2	few	-	TGTGCCAGCCAAGACTCCTATGACGGGGAGCTGTTTTTT	CASQDSYDGELFF
TRBV5-4	TRBJ2-5	-	TRBD1	TGTGCCAGCAGTTCACGACAGGGGGCCGAGACCCAGTACTTC	CASSSRQGAETQYF
TRBV18	TRBJ2-7	-	TRBD2	TGTGCCAGCTCACCCGGACTAGTCGGCGAGCAGTACTTC	CASSPGLVGEQYF
TRBV25-1	TRBJ2-5	-	-	TGTGCCAGCAGCCTACAAGAGACCCAGTACTTC	CASSLQETQYF
TRBV4-3	TRBJ2-7	-	-	TGCGCCAGCAGCCAGACACGGGGCTACGAGCAGTACTTC	CASSQTRGYEQYF
TRBV5-1	TRBJ2-5	few	-	TGCGCCAGCAGCCCTATAAGAAGTTGGGACGTGGGGAAAGAGACCCAGTACTTC	CASSPIRSWDVGKETQYF
TRBV7-9	TRBJ2-1	-	-	TGTGCCAGCAGCCAAGGGGGGGTCAATGAGCAGTTCTTC	CASSQGGVNEQFF
TRBV10-3	TRBJ1-1	-	-	TGTGCCATCAGTGAGTCGAAGGGGGGGGAGGCTGAAGCTTTCTTT	CAISESKGGEAEAFF
TRBV18	TRBJ2-7	-	TRBD1	TGTGCCAGCTCACCGGGACAGCTCTACGAGCAGTACTTC	CASSPGQLYEQYF